One and the same sample provided the 4 T cell receptor beta chains below, sequenced in a study of blood T cell repertoires in COVID-19. Using immunoSEQ multiplex PCR, the repertoire was profiled, and TCRdb retains in-frame clones only, with some absent. The sample lists around 190,000 clones, roughly 80% occurring once. Sequencing was performed on peripheral blood. All receptors come from an older woman with COVID-19, enrolled during active disease.

This clone was detected only once. The chain combines TRBV6-2 or TRBV6-3 with TRBJ2-5; TRBD2 matches 9 bases. The V segment lost 5 bases and the J segment 4 bases; nucleotides outside the gene matches: 8. This CDR3 has 15 residues. CDR1 MNHEY and CDR2 SVGEGT come from the germline V gene. This chain's CDR3 is CASSPSTSGGETQYF. The CDR3 DNA sequence: TGTGCCAGCAGTCCATCGACTAGCGGAGGAGAGACCCAGTACTTC.

The chain has TRBV11-2 and TRBJ1-2; D not certain. Germline-derived CDR1 and CDR2 are SGHAT and FQNNGV. Trimming pared 1 base from V and 5 bases from J, leaving 11 bases between. The length of the CDR3 is 14 residues. DNA for the CDR3: TGTGCCAGCAGCTTAGTAGGACTGACTTATGGCTACACCTTC. It translates to CASSLVGLTYGYTF.

The chain combines TRBV3-1 (or the pseudogene TRBV3-2) with TRBJ1-3; a weak D match, TRBD1 (5 bases). V was shortened by 3 bases and J by 7 bases, with 7 bases between the two germline ends. This CDR3 comprises 12 residues. Germline V CDR1 and CDR2: LGHDT, YNNKEL (reference sequence). The CDR3 is CASSHGGNTIYF. In DNA form, the CDR3 reads TGTGCCAGCAGCCATGGGGGGAACACCATATATTTT.

This clone was seen just once. This rearrangement joins TRBV10-3 to TRBJ2-5, with D possibly matching TRBD1 (8 bases). Between the trimmed V and J ends, which lost 8 bases and 5 bases, there was a span of 24 bases. Germline CDR1 reads ENHRY; CDR2 reads SYGVKD. The CDR3 is made up of 16 amino acids. In nucleotides, the CDR3 is TGTGCCATCCGGGGACAGGAGGGGGGGGGCACGGAGACCCAGTACTTC. Translation: CAIRGQEGGGTETQYF.